Listed here is a single TCR beta chain. The target antigen is unknown. These data come from a study of shared clonotypes between healthy human individuals. Study overall: Donors had three CD4 naive, three CD4 memory, two CD8 naive and one CD8 memory plate apiece.

The table came from immunoSEQ multiplex PCR; TCRdb's copy has only in-frame clones and leaves some out. The sample lists about 2 million clones, 85% to 95% occurring once. Study results and caveats: Blood alone was sampled, and tissue repertoires likely differ.

The germline V gene has CDR1 SGHTA and CDR2 FQGNSA. V was pared by 0 bases and J by 2 bases, with 8 bases between. This CDR3 comprises 15 residues. Healthy adults negative for HIV, lacking recent acute infections or vaccinations, served as donors. CD45RA-negative memory and CD45RA+ naive subsets were split from the CD4+ cells. The TCR originated in a man between 18 and 29 years old in good health. Sequencing was performed on naive CD4+ T cells sorted from blood. Documented subset: CD45RA+ positively selected. The chain couples TRBV7-2 to TRBJ1-5; D call uncertain. In nucleotides, the CDR3 is TGTGCCAGCAGCTTAGCCGGGGTTGGCAATCAGCCCCAGCATTTT. Residues: CASSLAGVGNQPQHF. Drawing the rest from reference TRBV7-2 and TRBJ1-5, the complete variable domain is GAGVSQSPSNKVTEKGKDVELRCDPISGHTALYWYRQSLGQGLEFLIYFQGNSAPDKSGLPSDRFSAERTGGSVSTLTIQRTQQEDSAVYLCASSLAGVGNQPQHFGDGTRLSIL.